This T cell receptor beta chain is drawn from a study of T-cell memory formation after mild COVID-19. TCRdb re-derived calls from the 5' RACE reads in MiXCR, one entry per CDR3 protein. The sample lists 530,000 or so distinct CDR3 sequences; 17% were seen once. This clonotype has more than one count but fewer than ten. This CDR3 spans 13 amino acids. From germline, CDR1 is SNHLY and CDR2 FYNNEI. Deletions cut 8 bases from V and 7 bases from J, with 15 bases between. The sequence was obtained from an adult woman who had mild COVID-19 (a few samples of this study predate the infection). Cell type and time point are not known. This sequence joins TRBV2 and TRBJ2-4, with a tentative D call TRBD2 (7 bases). Sequenced material: PBMCs or a T cell subset sorted from them (not recorded which). The CDR3 DNA is TGTGCCAGCCAGTGGGAGGGGGGCAACATTCAGTACTTC. Protein: CASQWEGGNIQYF.